Sequencing of this TCR beta chain was carried out in a study of blood T cells in healthy people across ages. Study-level results: Naive and antigen-experienced cells were not separated, limiting conclusive comparison.

V was pared by 2 bases and J by 2 bases, with 8 bases between. Germline V CDR1 and CDR2: SGDLS, YYNGEE. CDR3 length: 13 residues. Points on this clonotype: What it recognizes is unknown.

A second PCR, run for about 7 to 12 cycles, used a sample-barcoded 5' primer plus a J-beta primer mix. TCRdb processed the 5' RACE reads anew with MiXCR; each CDR3 protein has one entry. The sample consists of over 500,000 distinct CDR3 sequences, approximately 26% of them appearing once. These sequences were also reported in another study, on T cells of mothers and their children.

The chain carries TRBV9 and TRBJ2-7; D is perhaps TRBD1 (5 bases). Sequenced sample: blood. The TCR comes from a boy aged 2-9 years in good health. The CDR3 region has the DNA TGTGCCAGCAGCGTGGGGCCTGCCTACGAGCAGTACTTC. This sequence encodes CASSVGPAYEQYF.